This entry lists 20 T cell receptor beta chains sequenced from one sample in a study of shared clonotypes between healthy human individuals. Sequencing used immunoSEQ multiplex PCR; TCRdb keeps in-frame clones, though not all of them. Here the sample spans 2 million to 2.5 million clones, about nine tenths being singletons. The sample consisted of naive CD4+ T cells from PBMCs. As to subset: CD45RA+ positively selected. All receptors come from a man aged 18 to 30 in good health. Some clones in this sample may be carry-over from other donors' samples.

This clone is a singleton in its sample. The sample has other DNA sequences that encode this CDR3 too. The chain has TRBV28 and TRBJ1-3; TRBD1 matches at 7 bases. Trimming at V came to 2 bases and at J to 2 bases, leaving 3 bases not matched to a gene. The CDR3 runs to 15 residues. Germline loops: CDR1 MDHEN, CDR2 SYDVKM. CDR3 sequence reads: CASSLRQGTGNTIYF. CDR3 DNA sequence: TGTGCCAGCAGTTTACGACAGGGTACTGGAAACACCATATATTTT.

The chain links TRBV5-1 to TRBJ1-2; TRBD1 might be the D (6 bases). The CDR3 totals 14 residues. Looked up from germline, CDR1 is SGHRS and CDR2 is YFSETQ. The V end was cut by 7 bases, the J end by 4 bases, with 17 bases between. CDR3 amino acids: CASRGTLASYGYTF. CDR3 DNA sequence: TGCGCCAGCCGGGGGACATTAGCATCCTATGGCTACACCTTC.

The chain couples TRBV7-2 to TRBJ2-3; 9 bases fit TRBD2. The CDR3 sequence is 15 residues long. With 5 bases clipped from V and 2 bases from J, the junction kept 5 bases outside the gene matches. Germline CDR1 SGHTA, CDR2 FQGNSA. The CDR3 coding sequence is TGTGCCAGCAGCACCAGCGGGAGGTTCACAGATACGCAGTATTTT. This gives the protein CASSTSGRFTDTQYF. Looking up the rest from reference TRBV7-2 and TRBJ2-3 gives the full variable domain: GAGVSQSPSNKVTEKGKDVELRCDPISGHTALYWYRQSLGQGLEFLIYFQGNSAPDKSGLPSDRFSAERTGGSVSTLTIQRTQQEDSAVYLCASSTSGRFTDTQYFGPGTRLTVL.

This clone was found once. The V and J genes are TRBV27 and TRBJ2-5; D may match TRBD1 or TRBD2 (5 bases each). There are 14 residues in the CDR3. CDR1 and CDR2 (germline): MNHEY, SMNVEV (reference sequence). V was pared by 3 bases and J by 9 bases, with 17 bases between. Here the CDR3 DNA reads TGTGCCAGCAGTTTCGGGACGGGCCAGGGTGCCCAGTACTTC. Translating gives CASSFGTGQGAQYF.

Remarks on this clone: The same CDR3 can be traced to other DNA sequences in this sample. The chain couples TRBV5-4 to TRBJ2-7, with 12 bases aligning to TRBD2. V dropped 0 bases and J dropped 4; count of bases not matched to a gene: 2. Germline V gene sequence: CDR1 SGHNT, CDR2 YYREEE (reference sequence). The CDR3 totals 15 residues. CDR3 DNA: TGTGCCAGCAGCTTGGGACTAGCGGGGGTATACGAGCAGTACTTC. The encoded protein is CASSLGLAGVYEQYF.

The table lists this clone with a count of one. The chain joins TRBV30 to TRBJ1-2; the D is unclear. The CDR3 consists of 15 residues. V lost 3 bases and J lost 8, with 22 bases in between. Germline V lookup: CDR1 GTSNPN, CDR2 SVGIG (reference sequence). The CDR3: CAWSPQLGPVGGYTF. CDR3 coding DNA: TGTGCCTGGAGCCCCCAATTAGGACCCGTCGGCGGCTACACCTTC.

The table lists this clone with a count of one. V is TRBV14 and J is TRBJ2-1; D remains ambiguous. Between the trimmed V and J ends, which lost 4 bases and 1 base, there was a span of 11 bases. CDR1 SGHDN and CDR2 FVKESK come from the germline V gene. The CDR3 sequence is 15 residues long. As DNA, the CDR3 is TGTGCCAGCAGCCCCCTATTGGGATCCTACAATGAGCAGTTCTTC. Translating gives CASSPLLGSYNEQFF. Using reference TRBV14 and TRBJ2-1 for the parts outside the CDR3, the full variable domain is EAGVTQFPSHSVIEKGQTVTLRCDPISGHDNLYWYRRVMGKEIKFLLHFVKESKQDESGMPNNRFLAERTGGTYSTLKVQPAELEDSGVYFCASSPLLGSYNEQFFGPGTRLTVL.

The chain recombines TRBV6-6 with TRBJ2-2, with 11 bases lining up with TRBD2. V lost 6 bases and J lost 5; bases outside the gene matches: 8. CDR1 is MNHNY and CDR2 is SVGAGI in the germline V gene (reference sequence). This CDR3 region has 16 residues. CDR3 sequence reads: CASRKTSGRGTGELFF. For the CDR3, the DNA is TGTGCCAGCAGAAAAACTAGCGGGAGAGGGACCGGGGAGCTGTTTTTT.

CDR3 protein: CASSLTGPSLIQYF. The CDR3 DNA reads as TGTGCCAGCAGTTTAACCGGCCCTTCTCTCATCCAGTACTTC. The chain links TRBV28 to TRBJ2-5; D remains unclear. The length of the CDR3 is 14 residues. Trimming stripped 2 bases from V and 10 bases from J, with 17 bases between. CDR1 and CDR2 (germline): MDHEN, SYDVKM. Using reference TRBV28 and TRBJ2-5 for the parts outside the CDR3, the full variable domain is DVKVTQSSRYLVKRTGEKVFLECVQDMDHENMFWYRQDPGLGLRLIYFSYDVKMKEKGDIPEGYSVSREKKERFSLILESASTNQTSMYLCASSLTGPSLIQYFGPGTRLLVL.

Concerning this clone itself: Relative to the germline gene, one junction end is altered; a read error may explain this. The gene calls are TRBV20-1 and TRBJ1-4, with TRBD1 matching 8 bases. The CDR3 totals 10 residues. In germline, CDR1 is DFQATT, CDR2 SNEGSKA (reference sequence). As DNA, the CDR3 is TGCAGTGCTGTCCGGGACAGGCTCGATTTT. The encoded protein is CSAVRDRLDF.

The chain recombines TRBV5-1 with TRBJ2-1; 7 bases map to TRBD1. Germline V lookup: CDR1 SGHRS, CDR2 YFSETQ. J was trimmed by 6 bases and V by 4 bases; bases with no gene match: 13. The CDR3 has 16 amino acids. The CDR3 protein is CASSPTRDRAVNEQFF. CDR3 DNA: TGCGCCAGCAGCCCAACCCGAGACAGGGCGGTCAATGAGCAGTTCTTC.

The rearrangement joins TRBV19 to TRBJ1-5; 7 bases align to TRBD1. Losses at the gene ends were 6 bases for V and 5 bases for J; bases not matched to a gene: 10. CDR1 is LNHDA and CDR2 is SQIVND in the germline V gene (reference sequence). The CDR3 length is 15 residues. CDR3: CASRVPGQQHQPQHF. CDR3 coding DNA: TGTGCCAGTAGGGTACCGGGACAGCAACATCAGCCCCAGCATTTT.

The chain links TRBV11-1 to TRBJ2-2; a weak D match, TRBD2 (5 bases). The CDR3 consists of 16 residues. The germline V and J ends were trimmed by 5 bases and 1 base, with 14 bases remaining between them. Germline V gene data show CDR1 as SGHAT and CDR2 as FQDESV (reference sequence). CDR3: CASSPLGGRNTGELFF. In DNA form, the CDR3 reads TGTGCCAGCAGCCCCCTCGGAGGCCGGAACACCGGGGAGCTGTTTTTT.

This chain joins TRBV7-9 and TRBJ1-2; the D is unclear. The V gene's germline CDR1 is SEHNR and CDR2 FQNEAQ (reference sequence). The CDR3 consists of 15 residues. Deletions cut 2 bases from V and 8 bases from J, with 18 bases between. Here the CDR3 reads CASSLYGQALLGYTF. DNA of the CDR3: TGTGCCAGCAGCTTATACGGGCAGGCTCTCCTAGGCTACACCTTC.

CDR3 DNA: TGTGCCAGCAGGCCCCCCCAGGGACAGGGGGGATTGGGGGAGCAGTACTTC. It is translated as CASRPPQGQGGLGEQYF. The genes are TRBV28 and TRBJ2-7, with 11 nucleotides matching TRBD1. The CDR3 spans 17 residues. V shed 6 bases, J shed 7 bases, and the junction held 17 bases outside the gene matches. Germline-derived CDR1 and CDR2 are MDHEN and SYDVKM.

The sample holds a few counts of this clone. This chain uses TRBV10-3 with TRBJ1-2; D is unclear. V was shortened by 4 bases and J by 0 bases, with 9 bases between the two germline ends. This CDR3 region has 14 residues. Germline V gives CDR1 ENHRY, CDR2 SYGVKD. The CDR3 sequence is CAISAGQTNYGYTF. CDR3 DNA sequence: TGTGCCATCAGTGCCGGGCAGACTAACTATGGCTACACCTTC.

Notes on this clone: This CDR3 is also generated by other DNA sequences in the sample. The chain recombines TRBV28 with TRBJ2-1; D remains unclear. V lost 3 bases and J lost 1, with 4 bases in between. Germline V gene lookup returns CDR1 MDHEN and CDR2 SYDVKM. The CDR3 consists of 13 residues. CDR3 protein: CASSLDSYNEQFF. CDR3 DNA sequence: TGTGCCAGCAGTTTGGATTCCTACAATGAGCAGTTCTTC.

The chain carries TRBV5-4 and TRBJ1-4, with 8 bases aligning to TRBD1. Germline V CDR1 and CDR2: SGHNT, YYREEE (reference sequence). V trimming: 0 bases; J trimming: 8 bases; junction bases outside the gene matches: 9. This CDR3 is built from 16 residues. CDR3 sequence reads: CASSLDRQGTGEKLFF. In DNA, the CDR3 is TGTGCCAGCAGCTTGGATCGACAGGGGACGGGGGAAAAACTGTTTTTT.

This CDR3 reads CASAHDRGTDTQYF. The CDR3 DNA reads as TGTGCCAGCGCCCATGATAGGGGGACGGATACGCAGTATTTT. The rearrangement links TRBV6-1 to TRBJ2-3; TRBD1 is a possible D gene (6 bases). V shed 8 bases and J shed 6 bases, with 18 bases lying between them. The CDR3 runs to 14 residues. Per germline, CDR1 MNHNS and CDR2 SASEGT.

The chain recombines TRBV4-1 with TRBJ2-1; D is perhaps TRBD2 (5 bases). Between the trimmed V and J ends, which lost 2 bases and 5 bases, there was a span of 16 bases. Per germline, CDR1 MGHRA and CDR2 YSYEKL. The CDR3 totals 16 residues. The CDR3, as DNA: TGCGCCAGCAGCCAAACTGCCCTCACTAGAAACAATGAGCAGTTCTTC. It codes for CASSQTALTRNNEQFF.